The rows below give T cell receptor beta chains drawn from one sample of a study of shared clonotypes between healthy human individuals. This table comes from immunoSEQ multiplex PCR, and its TCRdb copy is limited to in-frame clones, with some not included. The table has about 600,000 clones, 95% to 98% seen once. The sample comprised naive CD4+ T cells sorted from blood. These receptors all come from a woman in her twenties or thirties in good health. Both conserved end residues are part of each CDR3. Fields, in order: clone size, J gene, V gene, D gene, CDR3 protein, CDR3 DNA. A D gene is named only where the DNA matches it firmly. Some rows mark clone size as missing; the rest say once, few, many or name a class of expanded clone.

-	TRBJ2-7	TRBV10-1	-	CASSGNGSRSSYEQYF	TGCGCCAGCAGTGGGAACGGGAGCCGAAGCTCCTACGAGCAGTACTTC
-	TRBJ1-5	TRBV25-1	-	CASSDTRWDQPQHF	TGTGCCAGCAGTGATACAAGGTGGGATCAGCCCCAGCATTTT
-	TRBJ2-2	TRBV7-6	-	CASSLYRGTPNTGELFF	TGTGCCAGCAGCTTATACCGGGGAACCCCGAACACCGGGGAGCTGTTTTTT
-	TRBJ1-1	TRBV10-1	-	CASSGPGDPFAFF	TGCGCCAGCAGTGGGCCTGGGGACCCCTTTGCTTTCTTT
-	TRBJ2-2	TRBV5-1	TRBD1	CASSNAGGAGGELFF	TGCGCCAGCAGTAACGCAGGGGGCGCGGGCGGGGAGCTGTTTTTT
-	TRBJ1-1	TRBV18	-	CASSPRTVNVEAFF	TGTGCCAGCTCACCACGGACTGTCAACGTTGAAGCTTTCTTT
-	TRBJ2-5	TRBV28	-	CASTGTIETQYF	TGTGCCAGCACAGGTACAATTGAGACCCAGTACTTC
-	TRBJ2-7	TRBV20-1	-	CSARRGDEQYF	TGCAGTGCCAGAAGGGGTGACGAGCAGTACTTC
-	TRBJ2-1	TRBV28	TRBD1	CASHRGNTFNEQFF	TGTGCCAGCCACAGGGGGAATACTTTCAATGAGCAGTTCTTC
-	TRBJ2-3	TRBV5-1	TRBD2	CASSFSTGGADTQYF	TGCGCCAGCAGCTTCTCGACGGGGGGTGCGGATACGCAGTATTTT
-	TRBJ1-1	TRBV6-5	-	CASSYSAKVEAFF	TGTGCCAGCAGTTACTCGGCTAAGGTGGAAGCTTTCTTT
once	TRBJ2-7	TRBV28	TRBD1	CASRRQGAAYEQYF	TGTGCCAGCAGAAGACAGGGGGCCGCCTACGAGCAGTACTTC
-	TRBJ1-1	TRBV6-1	TRBD1	CASSDAPGTGDTEAFF	TGTGCCAGCAGTGACGCCCCTGGGACAGGGGATACTGAAGCTTTCTTT
few	TRBJ2-7	TRBV2	-	CASSLGHLYEQYF	TGTGCCAGCAGTTTGGGACACCTCTACGAGCAGTACTTC
-	TRBJ2-7	TRBV6-5	TRBD2	CASSARHGRPEQYF	TGTGCCAGCAGTGCCCGACACGGGAGGCCCGAGCAGTACTTC
-	TRBJ1-2	TRBV18	TRBD1	CASSSDRGYGYTF	TGTGCCAGCTCATCCGACAGGGGGTATGGCTACACCTTC
-	TRBJ2-5	TRBV27	TRBD1	CASRLVGQGPQETQYF	TGTGCCAGCAGACTCGTCGGACAGGGGCCTCAAGAGACCCAGTACTTC
-	TRBJ2-3	TRBV28	TRBD2	CASSFPSGSADTQYF	TGTGCCAGCAGTTTCCCTAGCGGGTCGGCAGATACGCAGTATTTT
-	TRBJ2-7	TRBV27	TRBD1	CASSLHGTGRLREQYF	TGTGCCAGCAGTTTACACGGGACAGGGCGTCTTAGAGAGCAGTACTTC
-	TRBJ2-5	TRBV2	-	CASNERQGGTETQYF	TGTGCCAGCAACGAACGACAGGGAGGGACAGAGACCCAGTACTTC
-	TRBJ2-7	TRBV5-4	TRBD2	CASSLASGYKNEQYF	TGTGCCAGCAGCTTGGCTAGCGGATACAAGAACGAGCAGTACTTC
-	TRBJ2-3	TRBV10-3	TRBD1	CAIRSGTGGTDTQYF	TGTGCCATCAGGTCCGGGACAGGGGGCACAGATACGCAGTATTTT
-	TRBJ2-1	TRBV28	TRBD2	CASTLAGEDEQFF	TGTGCCAGCACGCTAGCGGGAGAAGATGAGCAGTTCTTC
-	TRBJ1-4	TRBV29-1	TRBD1	CSVRGRTANEKLFF	TGCAGCGTGAGGGGGCGAACGGCTAATGAAAAACTGTTTTTT
-	TRBJ1-4	TRBV7-2	TRBD1	CASSPGTGTYEKLFF	TGTGCCAGCAGCCCCGGGACAGGGACGTATGAAAAACTGTTTTTT
-	TRBJ2-7	TRBV6-6	TRBD2	CASSPGGGRADEQYF	TGTGCCAGCAGCCCCGGGGGCGGGAGGGCTGACGAGCAGTACTTC
-	TRBJ1-1	TRBV7-2	-	CASSRQKAFF	TGTGCCAGCAGCCGGCAGAAAGCTTTCTTT
-	TRBJ2-1	TRBV9	-	CASSVGAYSYNEQFF	TGTGCCAGCAGCGTAGGGGCCTACTCCTACAATGAGCAGTTCTTC
once	TRBJ1-5	TRBV5-1	-	CASSLAPGSNQPQHF	TGCGCCAGCAGCTTGGCCCCTGGGAGCAATCAGCCCCAGCATTTT
-	TRBJ1-2	TRBV2	-	CASSEAAGVVSYGYTF	TGTGCCAGCAGTGAAGCGGCAGGGGTAGTCAGCTATGGCTACACCTTC
-	TRBJ2-7	TRBV29-1	TRBD1	CSVSGQGSYEQYF	TGCAGCGTTTCCGGACAGGGTTCCTACGAGCAGTACTTC
-	TRBJ2-2	TRBV7-3	TRBD2	CASSPSGSRNTGELFF	TGTGCCAGCAGCCCTAGCGGGAGTAGGAACACCGGGGAGCTGTTTTTT
-	TRBJ2-5	TRBV5-6	TRBD2	CASSLKGLAGGLETQYF	TGTGCCAGCAGCTTAAAGGGGCTAGCGGGAGGGCTAGAGACCCAGTACTTC
once	TRBJ2-7	TRBV21-1	-	CASWGAQFDEQYF	TGTGCCAGCTGGGGTGCCCAGTTCGACGAGCAGTACTTC
-	TRBJ2-7	TRBV11-2	TRBD1	CASSLGQGAYEQYF	TGTGCCAGCAGCTTAGGACAGGGTGCCTACGAGCAGTACTTC
-	TRBJ1-2	TRBV27	-	CASRTTGFANYGYTF	TGTGCCAGCAGAACCACAGGGTTCGCCAACTATGGCTACACCTTC
-	TRBJ1-4	TRBV21-1	-	CASSKVKGRKEKLFF	TGTGCCAGCAGCAAAGTGAAGGGGCGGAAGGAAAAACTGTTTTTT